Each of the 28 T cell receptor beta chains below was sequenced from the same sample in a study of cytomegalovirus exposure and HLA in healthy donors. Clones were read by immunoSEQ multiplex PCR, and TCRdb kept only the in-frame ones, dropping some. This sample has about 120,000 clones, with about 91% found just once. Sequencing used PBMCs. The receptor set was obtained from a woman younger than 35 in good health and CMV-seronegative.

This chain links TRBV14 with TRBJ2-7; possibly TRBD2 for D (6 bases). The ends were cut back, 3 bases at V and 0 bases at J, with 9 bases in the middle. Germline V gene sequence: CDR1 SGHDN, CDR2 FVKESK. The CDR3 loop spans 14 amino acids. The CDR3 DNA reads TGTGCCAGCAGCCAGGGGAGGAGCTCCTACGAGCAGTACTTC. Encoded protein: CASSQGRSSYEQYF. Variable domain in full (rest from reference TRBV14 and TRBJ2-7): EAGVTQFPSHSVIEKGQTVTLRCDPISGHDNLYWYRRVMGKEIKFLLHFVKESKQDESGMPNNRFLAERTGGTYSTLKVQPAELEDSGVYFCASSQGRSSYEQYFGPGTRLTVT.

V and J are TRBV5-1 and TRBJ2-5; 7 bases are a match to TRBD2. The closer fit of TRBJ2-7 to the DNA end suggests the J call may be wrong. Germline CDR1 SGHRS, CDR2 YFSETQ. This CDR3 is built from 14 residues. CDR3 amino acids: CASSRITSVYEQYF. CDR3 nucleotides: TGCGCCAGCTCGAGAATTACTAGCGTCTACGAGCAGTACTTC.

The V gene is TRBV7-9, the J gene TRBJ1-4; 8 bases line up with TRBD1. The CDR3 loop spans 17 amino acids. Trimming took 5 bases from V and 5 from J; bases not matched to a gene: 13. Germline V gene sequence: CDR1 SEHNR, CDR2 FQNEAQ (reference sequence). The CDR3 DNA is TGTGCCAGCAGCCCTCGGACAGGGTGGTCGGGAAATGAAAAACTGTTTTTT. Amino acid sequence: CASSPRTGWSGNEKLFF.

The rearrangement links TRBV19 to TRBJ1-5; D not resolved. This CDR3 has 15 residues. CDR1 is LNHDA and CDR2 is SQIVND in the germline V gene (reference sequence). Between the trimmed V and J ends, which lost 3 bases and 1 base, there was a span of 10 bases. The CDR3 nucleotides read TGTGCCAGTAGTATTGGAGTCAGCAGCAATCAGCCCCAGCATTTT. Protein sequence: CASSIGVSSNQPQHF.

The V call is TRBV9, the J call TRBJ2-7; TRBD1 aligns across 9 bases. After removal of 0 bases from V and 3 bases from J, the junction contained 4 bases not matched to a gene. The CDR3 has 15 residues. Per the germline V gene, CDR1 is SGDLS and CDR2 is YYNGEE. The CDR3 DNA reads TGTGCCAGCAGCGTAGGGGGACAGGGTGTCTACGAGCAGTACTTC. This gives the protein CASSVGGQGVYEQYF. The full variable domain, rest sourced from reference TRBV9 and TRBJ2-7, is DSGVTQTPKHLITATGQRVTLRCSPRSGDLSVYWYQQSLDQGLQFLIQYYNGEERAKGNILERFSAQQFPDLHSELNLSSLELGDSALYFCASSVGGQGVYEQYFGPGTRLTVT.

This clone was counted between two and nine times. The CDR3 coding sequence is TGTGCCAGCAGCCGAGACAGGGCAGATACGCAGTATTTT. Protein product: CASSRDRADTQYF. The V call is TRBV14, the J call TRBJ2-3, with TRBD1 identical over 7 bases. CDR1 SGHDN and CDR2 FVKESK come from the germline V gene. This CDR3 has 13 residues. With 4 bases clipped from V and 4 bases from J, the junction kept 2 bases outside the gene matches.

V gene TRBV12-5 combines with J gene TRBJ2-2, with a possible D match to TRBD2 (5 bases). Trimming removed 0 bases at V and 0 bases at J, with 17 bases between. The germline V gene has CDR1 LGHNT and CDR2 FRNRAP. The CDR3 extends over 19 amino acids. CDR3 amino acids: CASGLVLGLGQANTGELFF. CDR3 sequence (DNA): TGTGCTAGTGGTTTGGTACTAGGTCTCGGGCAGGCGAACACCGGGGAGCTGTTTTTT.

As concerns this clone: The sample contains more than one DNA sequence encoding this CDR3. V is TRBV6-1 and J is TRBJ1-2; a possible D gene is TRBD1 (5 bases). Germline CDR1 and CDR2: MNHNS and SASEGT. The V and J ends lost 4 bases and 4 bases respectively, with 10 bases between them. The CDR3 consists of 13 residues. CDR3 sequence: CASSAGGGYGYTF. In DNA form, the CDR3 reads TGTGCCAGCAGTGCGGGGGGTGGCTATGGCTACACCTTC.

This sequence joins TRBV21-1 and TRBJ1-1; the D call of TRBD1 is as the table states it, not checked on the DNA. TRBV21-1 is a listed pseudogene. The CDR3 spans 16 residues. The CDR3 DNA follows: TGTGCCAGCAGCTACCGGGACAGGGGAGTATTTGGATTGGCTTTCTTT. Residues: CASSYRDRGVFGLAFF.

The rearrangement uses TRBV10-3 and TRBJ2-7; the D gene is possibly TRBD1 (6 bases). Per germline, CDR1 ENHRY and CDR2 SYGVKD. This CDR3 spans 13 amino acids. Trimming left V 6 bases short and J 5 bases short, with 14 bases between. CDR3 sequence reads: CAISRDMRNEQYF. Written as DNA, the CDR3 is TGTGCCATCAGCCGGGACATGAGGAACGAGCAGTACTTC.

The CDR3 coding sequence is TGTGCCAGCAGTGTGAATACTCCCGGGACATGGCCGATTAACACTGAAGCTTTCTTT. Translating it yields CASSVNTPGTWPINTEAFF. The V and J genes are TRBV6-1 and TRBJ1-1; D might be TRBD1 (6 bases). The CDR3 length is 19 residues. The V gene's germline CDR1 is MNHNS and CDR2 SASEGT. V lost 4 bases and J lost 2, with 26 bases in between.

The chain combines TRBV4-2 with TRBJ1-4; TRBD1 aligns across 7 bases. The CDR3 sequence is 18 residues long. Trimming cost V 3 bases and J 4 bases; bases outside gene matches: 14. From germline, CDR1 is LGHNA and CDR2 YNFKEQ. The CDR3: CASSQVASLGQINEKLFF. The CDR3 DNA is TGTGCCAGCAGCCAGGTGGCATCTTTGGGACAGATTAATGAAAAACTGTTTTTT.

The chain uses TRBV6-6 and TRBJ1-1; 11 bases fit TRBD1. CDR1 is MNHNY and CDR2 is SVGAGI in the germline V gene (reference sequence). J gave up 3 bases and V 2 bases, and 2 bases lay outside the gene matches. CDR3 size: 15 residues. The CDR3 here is CASSYPDRGHTEAFF. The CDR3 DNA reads TGTGCCAGCAGTTACCCGGACAGGGGGCACACTGAAGCTTTCTTT.

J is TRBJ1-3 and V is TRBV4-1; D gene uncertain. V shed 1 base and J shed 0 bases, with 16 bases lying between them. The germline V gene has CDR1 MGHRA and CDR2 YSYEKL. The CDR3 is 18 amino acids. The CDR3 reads CASSQGGSQSISGNTIYF. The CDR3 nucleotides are TGCGCCAGCAGCCAAGGCGGGAGTCAGTCCATCTCTGGAAACACCATATATTTT.

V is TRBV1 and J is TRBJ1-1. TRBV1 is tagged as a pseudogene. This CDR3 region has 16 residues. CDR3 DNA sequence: TGCACCAGCAGCGCCTCGGAGGGGAGCAACAACACTGAAGCTTTCTTT. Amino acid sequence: CTSSASEGSNNTEAFF.

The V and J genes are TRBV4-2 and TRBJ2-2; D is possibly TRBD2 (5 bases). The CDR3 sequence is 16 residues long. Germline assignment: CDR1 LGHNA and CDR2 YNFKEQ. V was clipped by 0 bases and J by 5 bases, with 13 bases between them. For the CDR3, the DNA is TGTGCCAGCAGCCAAGATGGCGGAACGGGGACCGGGGAGCTGTTTTTT. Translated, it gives CASSQDGGTGTGELFF.

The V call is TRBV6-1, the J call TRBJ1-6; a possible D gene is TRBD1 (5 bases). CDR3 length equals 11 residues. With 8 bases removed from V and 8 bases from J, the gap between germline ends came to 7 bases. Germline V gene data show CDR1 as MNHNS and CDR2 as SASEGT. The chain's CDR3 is CASRGDSPLHF. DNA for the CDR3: TGTGCCAGCCGGGGGGATTCACCCCTCCACTTT.

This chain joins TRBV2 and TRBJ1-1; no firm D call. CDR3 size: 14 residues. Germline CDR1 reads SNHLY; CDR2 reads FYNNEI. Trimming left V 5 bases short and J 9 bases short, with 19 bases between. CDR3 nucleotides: TGTGCCAGCAGTATAATGTCGGCGGAAAGAAAAGCTTTCTTT. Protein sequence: CASSIMSAERKAFF.

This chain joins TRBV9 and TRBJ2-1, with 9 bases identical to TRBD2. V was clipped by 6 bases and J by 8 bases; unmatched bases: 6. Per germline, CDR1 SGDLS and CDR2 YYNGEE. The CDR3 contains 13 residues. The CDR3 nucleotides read TGTGCCAGCAAGGGCGGGGGGGCCGATGAGCAGTTCTTC. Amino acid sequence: CASKGGGADEQFF.

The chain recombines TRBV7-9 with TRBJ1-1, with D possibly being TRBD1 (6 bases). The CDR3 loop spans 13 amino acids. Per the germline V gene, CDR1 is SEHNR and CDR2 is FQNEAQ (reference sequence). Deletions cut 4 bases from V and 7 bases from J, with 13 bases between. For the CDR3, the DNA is TGTGCCAGCAGCTATGACAGGCCGCATGAAGCTTTCTTT. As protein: CASSYDRPHEAFF.

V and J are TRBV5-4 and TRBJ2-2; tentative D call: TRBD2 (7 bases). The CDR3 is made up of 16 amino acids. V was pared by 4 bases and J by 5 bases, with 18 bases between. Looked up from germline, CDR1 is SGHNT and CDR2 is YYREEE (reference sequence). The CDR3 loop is CASSTMGGPITGELFF. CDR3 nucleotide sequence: TGTGCCAGCAGCACGATGGGGGGGCCGATAACCGGGGAGCTGTTTTTT. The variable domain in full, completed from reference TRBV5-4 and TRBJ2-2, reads ETGVTQSPTHLIKTRGQQVTLRCSSQSGHNTVSWYQQALGQGPQFIFQYYREEENGRGNFPPRFSGLQFPNYSSELNVNALELDDSALYLCASSTMGGPITGELFFGEGSRLTVL.

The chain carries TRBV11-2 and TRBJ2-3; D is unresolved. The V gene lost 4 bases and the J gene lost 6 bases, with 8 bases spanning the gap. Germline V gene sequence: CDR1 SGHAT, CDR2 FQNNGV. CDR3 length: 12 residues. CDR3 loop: CASSYLEDTQYF. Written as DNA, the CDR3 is TGTGCCAGCAGCTATTTAGAGGATACGCAGTATTTT.

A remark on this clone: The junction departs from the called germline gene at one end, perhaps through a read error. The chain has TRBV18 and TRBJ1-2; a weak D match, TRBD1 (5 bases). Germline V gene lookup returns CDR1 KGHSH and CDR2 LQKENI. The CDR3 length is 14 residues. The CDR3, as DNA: TGTGCCAGCTCACCACCGTTCCAGGGCTATGGGTACACCTTC. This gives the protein CASSPPFQGYGYTF.

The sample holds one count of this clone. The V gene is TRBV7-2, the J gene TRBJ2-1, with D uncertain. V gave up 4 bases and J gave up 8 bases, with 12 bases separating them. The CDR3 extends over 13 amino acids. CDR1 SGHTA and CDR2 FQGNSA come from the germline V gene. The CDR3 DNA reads TGTGCCAGCAGCTATGGCCAGATCTATGAGCAGTTCTTC. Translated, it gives CASSYGQIYEQFF. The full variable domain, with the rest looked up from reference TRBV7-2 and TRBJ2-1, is GAGVSQSPSNKVTEKGKDVELRCDPISGHTALYWYRQSLGQGLEFLIYFQGNSAPDKSGLPSDRFSAERTGGSVSTLTIQRTQQEDSAVYLCASSYGQIYEQFFGPGTRLTVL.

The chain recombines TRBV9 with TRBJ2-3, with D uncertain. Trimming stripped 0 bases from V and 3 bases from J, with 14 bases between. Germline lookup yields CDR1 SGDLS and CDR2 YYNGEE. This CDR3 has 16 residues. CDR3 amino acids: CASSVAGSRRTDTQYF. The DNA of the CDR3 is TGTGCCAGCAGCGTAGCAGGATCTCGCCGAACAGATACGCAGTATTTT. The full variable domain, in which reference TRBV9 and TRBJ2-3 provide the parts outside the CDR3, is DSGVTQTPKHLITATGQRVTLRCSPRSGDLSVYWYQQSLDQGLQFLIQYYNGEERAKGNILERFSAQQFPDLHSELNLSSLELGDSALYFCASSVAGSRRTDTQYFGPGTRLTVL.

This CDR3 reads CASSVTGGLRGANVLTF. CDR3 nucleotide sequence: TGTGCCAGCAGCGTAACAGGGGGCCTTCGGGGGGCCAACGTCCTGACTTTC. The chain is built from TRBV5-8 and TRBJ2-6; TRBD1 matches at 9 bases. Germline lookup yields CDR1 SGHTS and CDR2 YDEGEE. The CDR3 length is 17 residues. Losses at the gene ends were 4 bases for V and 4 bases for J; bases not matched to a gene: 9.

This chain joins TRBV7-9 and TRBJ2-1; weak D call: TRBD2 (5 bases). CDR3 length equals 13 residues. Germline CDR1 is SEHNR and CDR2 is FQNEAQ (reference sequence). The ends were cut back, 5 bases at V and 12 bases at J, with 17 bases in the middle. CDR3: CASSPDSVFTQFF. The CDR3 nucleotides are TGTGCCAGCAGCCCTGATAGCGTTTTTACGCAGTTCTTC.

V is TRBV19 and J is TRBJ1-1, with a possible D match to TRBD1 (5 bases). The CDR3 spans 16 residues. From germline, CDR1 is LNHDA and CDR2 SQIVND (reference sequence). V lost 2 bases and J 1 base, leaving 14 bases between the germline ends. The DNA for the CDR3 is TGTGCCAGTAGTATAAGTCCCCAGGGCCAGAACACTGAAGCTTTCTTT. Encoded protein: CASSISPQGQNTEAFF.